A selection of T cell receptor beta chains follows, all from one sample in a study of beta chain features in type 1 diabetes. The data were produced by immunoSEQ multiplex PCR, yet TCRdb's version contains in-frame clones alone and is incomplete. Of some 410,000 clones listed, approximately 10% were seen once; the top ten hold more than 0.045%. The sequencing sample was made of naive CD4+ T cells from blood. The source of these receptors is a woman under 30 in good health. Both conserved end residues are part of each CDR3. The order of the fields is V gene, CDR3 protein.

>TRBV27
CASSLLRRETQYF
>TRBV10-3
CAISQSTALNTEAFF
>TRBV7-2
CASSLSRVGFETQYF
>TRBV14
CASSDAGTGRDEQYF
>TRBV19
CASSQWGISNTGELFF
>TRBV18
CASSPVPGQETQYF
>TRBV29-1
CSVELFGRQPFYYGYTF
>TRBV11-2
CASSLVPGALADTQYF
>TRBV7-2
CASSFNEQETQYF
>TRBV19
CASNDAGTSGHNEQFF
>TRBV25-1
CASSYTGVRQFF
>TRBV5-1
CASSFRPDSGNTIYF
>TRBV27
CASSLRGNSYNEQFF
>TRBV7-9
CASVPRSNNEQFF
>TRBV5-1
CASSLGAGSNQPQHF
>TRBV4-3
CASSQDRSVRGQPQHF
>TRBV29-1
CSAGTSGNTIYF
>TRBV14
CASSLPGLAVVWQFF
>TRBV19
CASSIIGQGANNEQFF
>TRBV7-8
CASSTQTGGPLHF
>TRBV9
CASSPRTGGNEQFF
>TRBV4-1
CASSKGPGEGTDTQYF
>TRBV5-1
CASSPGLAAQTDNEQFF
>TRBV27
CASSPFGRRGTEAFF
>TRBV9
CATARQMNTEAFF
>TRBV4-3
CASSQEASGSTDTQYF